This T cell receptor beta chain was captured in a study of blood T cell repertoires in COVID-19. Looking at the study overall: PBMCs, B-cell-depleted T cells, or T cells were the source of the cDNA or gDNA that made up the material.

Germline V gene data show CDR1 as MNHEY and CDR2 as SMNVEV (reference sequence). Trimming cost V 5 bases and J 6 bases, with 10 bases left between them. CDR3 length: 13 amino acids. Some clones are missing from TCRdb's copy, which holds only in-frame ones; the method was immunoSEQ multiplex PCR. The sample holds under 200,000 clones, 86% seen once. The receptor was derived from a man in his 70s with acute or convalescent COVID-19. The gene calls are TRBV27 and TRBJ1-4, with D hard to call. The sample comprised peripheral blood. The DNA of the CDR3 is TGTGCCAGCAGTCTCGGACTGGATGAAAAACTGTTTTTT. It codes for CASSLGLDEKLFF.